One sample yielded the 29 T cell receptor beta chains listed below, sequenced in a study of OX40 agonist ivuxolimab in advanced cancers. TCRdb's table, derived via immunoSEQ multiplex PCR, lists solely in-frame clones and lacks some. In the table there are just under 65,000 clones, roughly 89% of which are singletons. Sequences were derived from CD4+ or CD8+ T cells sorted from blood, sampled in a trial of the OX40 agonist ivuxolimab. The receptors derive from an adult with an advanced solid tumor such as melanoma, head and neck, liver or kidney cancer.

This chain links TRBV9 with TRBJ2-2, with 10 bases that match TRBD2. CDR3 length equals 15 residues. Germline CDR1 SGDLS, CDR2 YYNGEE. V lost 3 bases and J lost 4; bases outside the gene matches: 3. CDR3 sequence: CASSASGSSTGELFF. In DNA form, the CDR3 reads TGTGCCAGCAGCGCTAGCGGGAGCAGCACCGGGGAGCTGTTTTTT.

The chain joins TRBV6-6 to TRBJ2-7; D is unresolved. With 5 bases removed from V and 2 bases from J, the gap between germline ends came to 4 bases. The CDR3 contains 11 residues. CDR1 MNHNY and CDR2 SVGAGI come from the germline V gene (reference sequence). CDR3 amino acids: CASSDPYEQYF. CDR3 DNA sequence: TGTGCCAGCAGTGACCCCTACGAGCAGTACTTC.

The gene calls are TRBV6-4 and TRBJ2-7; 14 bases are a match to TRBD2. V was pared by 5 bases and J by 3 bases, with 6 bases of the junction left unmatched. Germline V gives CDR1 MRHNA, CDR2 SNTAGT. There are 16 residues in the CDR3. CDR3 DNA sequence: TGTGCCAGCAGTTACGGGACTAGCGGGAGTCTCTACGAGCAGTACTTC. Translation: CASSYGTSGSLYEQYF.

This clone was recorded only once. This sequence joins TRBV18 and TRBJ2-1; the match to TRBD2 covers 11 bases. This CDR3 has 16 amino acids. Germline V gene data show CDR1 as KGHSH and CDR2 as LQKENI. V shed 1 base, J shed 6 bases, and the junction held 5 bases outside the gene matches. CDR3 sequence reads: CASSPQGLAVSNEQFF. For the CDR3, the DNA is TGTGCCAGCTCACCACAGGGACTAGCGGTTAGCAATGAGCAGTTCTTC.

CDR3 protein: CAWGPPTGVNTEAFF. The CDR3, as DNA: TGTGCCTGGGGTCCCCCGACAGGGGTGAACACTGAAGCTTTCTTT. The chain joins TRBV30 to TRBJ1-1, with 8 positions matching TRBD1. Germline values: CDR1 GTSNPN, CDR2 SVGIG (reference sequence). The J segment lost 0 bases and the V segment lost 5 bases, leaving 8 bases of the junction unmatched. CDR3 length: 15 amino acids.

V and J are TRBV10-3 and TRBJ2-7; TRBD1 or TRBD2 may be the D gene (6 bases each). This CDR3 contains 11 residues. Germline V gives CDR1 ENHRY, CDR2 SYGVKD. Deletions cut 6 bases from V and 7 bases from J, with 10 bases between. CDR3 bases: TGTGCCATCAGGGGGGGCGGGGAGCAGTACTTC. Its protein product is CAIRGGGEQYF.

This chain joins TRBV11-1 and TRBJ1-2; tentatively, D is TRBD1 (6 bases). CDR3 length equals 14 residues. V was cut by 3 bases and J by 2 bases, with 10 bases left in between. Per germline, CDR1 SGHAT and CDR2 FQDESV (reference sequence). Here the CDR3 DNA reads TGTGCCAGCAGCTTCGACGACAGGAACTATGGCTACACCTTC. Translation: CASSFDDRNYGYTF.

This chain connects TRBV6-1 to TRBJ2-7, with 7 bases aligning to TRBD1. Germline V gives CDR1 MNHNS, CDR2 SASEGT. The V and J ends lost 1 base and 4 bases, in that order; junction bases with no gene match: 7. CDR3 size: 15 residues. The CDR3 DNA is TGTGCCAGCAGTGAAGGAAACAGGGGCCTATACGAGCAGTACTTC. Amino acids: CASSEGNRGLYEQYF.

The V call is TRBV6-4, the J call TRBJ2-7; 9 bases map to TRBD2. The length of the CDR3 is 18 residues. With 11 bases clipped from V and 0 bases from J, the junction kept 20 bases outside the gene matches. CDR1 and CDR2 (germline): MRHNA, SNTAGT. This chain's CDR3 is CAPRQTSGPLLSSYEQYF. The DNA for the CDR3 is TGTGCCCCTCGACAGACTAGCGGCCCACTTCTTAGCTCCTACGAGCAGTACTTC.

The rearrangement joins TRBV21-1 to TRBJ2-3; the D call of TRBD2 is as the table states it, not checked on the DNA. TRBV21-1 is labeled a pseudogene. CDR3 size: 13 residues. The CDR3 nucleotides are TGTGCCAGCAGCATCGACTTCACAGATACGCAGTATTTT. Protein product: CASSIDFTDTQYF.

The chain links TRBV10-3 to TRBJ1-1; 10 bases line up with TRBD1. Germline trimming cut 10 bases from V and 4 bases from J; bases unmatched to any gene: 9. The CDR3 runs to 14 residues. The germline V gene has CDR1 ENHRY and CDR2 SYGVKD. The CDR3 loop is CATYDRGRVTEAFF. The CDR3 coding sequence is TGTGCCACCTACGACAGGGGGCGGGTCACTGAAGCTTTCTTT.

The chain couples TRBV2 to TRBJ1-5; D possibly corresponds to TRBD1 (5 bases). Germline assignment: CDR1 SNHLY and CDR2 FYNNEI. V was pared by 2 bases and J by 2 bases, with 7 bases between. This CDR3 has 14 residues. CDR3 protein: CASSERQRNQPQHF. The CDR3 nucleotides read TGTGCCAGCAGTGAAAGACAGCGCAATCAGCCCCAGCATTTT.

The chain recombines TRBV28 with TRBJ1-2; TRBD1 agrees at 12 bases. Germline CDR1 reads MDHEN; CDR2 reads SYDVKM. The CDR3 runs to 14 residues. The junction had 7 bases not matched to a gene; V was cut back by 7 bases and J by 7 bases. CDR3 DNA sequence: TGTGCCAGCACTCCGGGACAGGGGGCGCTTGGCTACACCTTC. It codes for CASTPGQGALGYTF.

The rearrangement links TRBV7-3 to TRBJ2-3; D could derive from TRBD1 or TRBD2 (5 bases each). The ends were cut back, 3 bases at V and 2 bases at J, with 12 bases in the middle. Germline lookup yields CDR1 SGHTA and CDR2 FQGTGA. The CDR3 is 15 amino acids. CDR3 bases: TGTGCCAGCAGCTTCACAGGAGGCCCCACAGATACGCAGTATTTT. This translates into CASSFTGGPTDTQYF.

The genes are TRBV14 and TRBJ2-3, with D possibly being TRBD2 (5 bases). Trimming removed 1 base at V and 1 base at J, with 12 bases between. Germline V CDR1 and CDR2: SGHDN, FVKESK. This CDR3 region has 16 residues. CDR3: CASSQGMGSGTDTQYF. The DNA of the CDR3 is TGTGCCAGCAGCCAAGGTATGGGTAGCGGCACAGATACGCAGTATTTT. Combining the CDR3 with reference TRBV14 and TRBJ2-3 gives the whole variable domain EAGVTQFPSHSVIEKGQTVTLRCDPISGHDNLYWYRRVMGKEIKFLLHFVKESKQDESGMPNNRFLAERTGGTYSTLKVQPAELEDSGVYFCASSQGMGSGTDTQYFGPGTRLTVL.

This chain uses TRBV11-2 with TRBJ1-1, with 8 nucleotides matching TRBD1. Per germline, CDR1 SGHAT and CDR2 FQNNGV. This CDR3 region has 14 residues. The V gene end was trimmed by 5 bases and the J gene end by 7 bases; junction bases not matched to a gene: 9. CDR3 nucleotide sequence: TGTGCCAGCAGCACTCGACAGGGGAGCGATGAAGCTTTCTTT. Translating gives CASSTRQGSDEAFF. Variable domain in full (rest from reference TRBV11-2 and TRBJ1-1): EAGVAQSPRYKIIEKRQSVAFWCNPISGHATLYWYQQILGQGPKLLIQFQNNGVVDDSQLPKDRFSAERLKGVDSTLKIQPAKLEDSAVYLCASSTRQGSDEAFFGQGTRLTVV.

This sequence joins TRBV15 and TRBJ2-5, with a possible D match to TRBD2 (7 bases). The V end lost 0 bases, the J end lost 2 bases, and 16 bases lay between the germline ends. The germline gives CDR1 LNHNV, CDR2 YYDKDF (reference sequence). The CDR3 length is 17 residues. This CDR3 reads CATSRDGWGGTQETQYF. As DNA, the CDR3 is TGTGCCACCAGCAGAGATGGCTGGGGGGGCACGCAAGAGACCCAGTACTTC.

A single count supports this clone. The J gene is TRBJ2-7, the V gene TRBV16, with D possibly called TRBD1 or TRBD2 (5 bases each). Trimming pared 4 bases from V and 5 bases from J, leaving 18 bases between. CDR1 KGHSY and CDR2 FQNENV come from the germline V gene. This CDR3 region has 15 residues. In nucleotides, the CDR3 is TGTGCCAGCAGCCCTCTCCGGGGCGCCGTCAACGAGCAGTACTTC. It codes for CASSPLRGAVNEQYF. Supplemented by reference TRBV16 and TRBJ2-7, the full variable domain reads GEEVAQTPKHLVRGEGQKAKLYCAPIKGHSYVFWYQQVLKNEFKFLISFQNENVFDETGMPKERFSAKCLPNSPCSLEIQATKLEDSAVYFCASSPLRGAVNEQYFGPGTRLTVT.

This clone has only a few counts. The CDR3 bases are TGTGCCAGCAGCCAAACTAGGCTCTCCTACAATGAGCAGTTCTTC. Translated, it gives CASSQTRLSYNEQFF. The chain employs TRBV28 and TRBJ2-1; weak D call: TRBD2 (5 bases). Per the germline V gene, CDR1 is MDHEN and CDR2 is SYDVKM. The CDR3 is 15 residues long. V lost 6 bases and J 0 bases, leaving 12 bases between the germline ends.

This clone showed up just a few times. The V call is TRBV19, the J call TRBJ2-3; TRBD1 agrees at 11 bases. Per germline, CDR1 LNHDA and CDR2 SQIVND (reference sequence). J lost 1 base, V lost 6 bases, and 3 bases had no gene match. This CDR3 region has 15 residues. The CDR3 region is CASRRTGGRTDTQYF. CDR3 DNA: TGTGCCAGTAGACGGACAGGGGGCCGCACAGATACGCAGTATTTT.

This rearrangement joins TRBV11-2 to TRBJ1-2; possibly TRBD1 for D (5 bases). V was trimmed by 5 bases and J by 0 bases, leaving 13 bases between them. Germline V gene lookup returns CDR1 SGHAT and CDR2 FQNNGV. The CDR3 sequence is 15 residues long. DNA for the CDR3: TGTGCCAGCAGCAAGGGACCCGTTTCTAACTATGGCTACACCTTC. Encoded protein: CASSKGPVSNYGYTF.

The V and J genes are TRBV5-1 and TRBJ2-3; the D is unclear. The germline V gene has CDR1 SGHRS and CDR2 YFSETQ. The CDR3 extends over 11 amino acids. V was pared by 6 bases and J by 0 bases, with 2 bases between. CDR3: CASTSTDTQYF. In DNA, the CDR3 is TGCGCCAGCACTAGCACAGATACGCAGTATTTT.

The chain combines TRBV7-8 with TRBJ1-2, with TRBD1 identical over 9 bases. After removal of 5 bases from V and 6 bases from J, the junction contained 13 bases not matched to a gene. Germline-derived CDR1 and CDR2 are SGHVS and FQNEAQ. This CDR3 is 16 amino acids long. The CDR3 here is CASSETGTGWGNGYTF. The CDR3 DNA reads TGTGCCAGCAGCGAGACCGGGACAGGGTGGGGAAATGGCTACACCTTC.

The gene calls are TRBV5-1 and TRBJ1-4; D remains unclear. This CDR3 has 14 amino acids. Trimming stripped 1 base from V and 3 bases from J, with 7 bases between. Germline V lookup: CDR1 SGHRS, CDR2 YFSETQ. The CDR3 sequence: CASSLSGSNEKLFF. Written as DNA, the CDR3 is TGCGCCAGCAGCTTGTCAGGATCTAATGAAAAACTGTTTTTT.

V gene TRBV2 combines with J gene TRBJ2-3; D ambiguous. Germline V gives CDR1 SNHLY, CDR2 FYNNEI. V lost 3 bases and J 2 bases, leaving 9 bases between the germline ends. CDR3 length: 14 residues. The CDR3: CASSDPLPTDTQYF. The CDR3 bases are TGTGCCAGCAGTGACCCCTTACCCACAGATACGCAGTATTTT.

This chain links TRBV28 with TRBJ1-2, with 8 bases matching TRBD1. V was clipped by 6 bases and J by 0 bases; unmatched bases: 3. Germline loops: CDR1 MDHEN, CDR2 SYDVKM. The CDR3 loop spans 14 amino acids. CDR3 amino acids: CASRTGATNYGYTF. The CDR3 DNA reads TGTGCCAGCAGGACAGGGGCAACTAACTATGGCTACACCTTC.

This chain's CDR3 is CASSLEAGGVETQYF. DNA for the CDR3: TGTGCCAGCAGCTTAGAGGCGGGAGGTGTGGAGACCCAGTACTTC. J is TRBJ2-5 and V is TRBV7-9; 8 bases align to TRBD2. The CDR3 sequence is 15 residues long. Germline CDR1 reads SEHNR; CDR2 reads FQNEAQ (reference sequence). With V trimmed by 1 base and J by 5 bases, 6 bases remained unmatched.

This clone came up a few times. This chain joins TRBV29-1 and TRBJ1-2; 9 nucleotides agree with TRBD1. CDR1 is SQVTM and CDR2 is ANQGSEA in the germline V gene. The CDR3 is made up of 16 amino acids. Unmatched junction bases numbered 10, after V lost 1 base and J lost 4 bases. The CDR3 loop is CSVEGYRGPSTYGYTF. CDR3 in DNA: TGCAGCGTTGAAGGCTACAGGGGGCCCTCAACCTATGGCTACACCTTC.

This chain uses TRBV7-6 with TRBJ2-2; D ambiguous. CDR1 and CDR2 (germline): SGHVS, FNYEAQ. This CDR3 is built from 13 residues. Trimming shortened V by 3 bases and J by 6 bases, and 8 bases separated the two germline ends. The CDR3 sequence is CASSLDLSGELFF. The CDR3 bases are TGTGCCAGCAGCTTGGACCTTTCCGGGGAGCTGTTTTTT.